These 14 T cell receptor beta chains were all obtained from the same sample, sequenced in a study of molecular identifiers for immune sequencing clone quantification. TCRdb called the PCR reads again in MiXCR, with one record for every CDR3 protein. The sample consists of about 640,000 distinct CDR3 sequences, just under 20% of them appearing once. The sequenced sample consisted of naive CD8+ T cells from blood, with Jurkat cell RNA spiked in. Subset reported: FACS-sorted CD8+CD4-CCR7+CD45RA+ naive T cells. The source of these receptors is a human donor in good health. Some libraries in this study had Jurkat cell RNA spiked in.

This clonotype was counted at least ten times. The CDR3 region has the DNA TGTGCCAGCAGTCCCAATAGACTTCAGCCCCAGCATTTT. Translated: CASSPNRLQPQHF. The chain carries TRBV27 and TRBJ1-5; D is undetermined. Between the trimmed V and J ends, which lost 5 bases and 6 bases, there was a span of 11 bases. The CDR3 runs to 13 residues. Looked up from germline, CDR1 is MNHEY and CDR2 is SMNVEV (reference sequence).

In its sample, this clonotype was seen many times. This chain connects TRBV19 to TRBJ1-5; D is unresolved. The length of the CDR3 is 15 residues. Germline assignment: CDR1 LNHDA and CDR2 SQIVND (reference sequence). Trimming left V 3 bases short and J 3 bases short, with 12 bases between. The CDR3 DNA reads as TGTGCCAGTAGTATTCGGCAGGCGACCAATCAGCCCCAGCATTTT. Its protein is CASSIRQATNQPQHF.

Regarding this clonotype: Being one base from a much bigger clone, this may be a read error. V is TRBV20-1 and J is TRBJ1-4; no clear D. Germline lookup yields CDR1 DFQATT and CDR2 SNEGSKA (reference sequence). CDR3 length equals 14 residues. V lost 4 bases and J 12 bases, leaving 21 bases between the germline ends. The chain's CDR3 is CSAIISREWGELFF. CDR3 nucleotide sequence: TGCAGTGCTATAATATCCCGCGAATGGGGAGAACTGTTTTTT.

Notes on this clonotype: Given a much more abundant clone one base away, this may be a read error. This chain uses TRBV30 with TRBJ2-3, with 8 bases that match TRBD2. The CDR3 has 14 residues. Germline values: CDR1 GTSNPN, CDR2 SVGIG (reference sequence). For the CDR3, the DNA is TGTGCCTTGAGTGTCGCGGGGGGTACGGATACGCAGTATTTT. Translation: CALSVAGGTDTQYF.

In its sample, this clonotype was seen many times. The CDR3 DNA follows: TGTGCCAGCAGGGACGCATTGAACACTGAAGCTTTCTTT. Translation gives CASRDALNTEAFF. The V and J genes are TRBV12-3 or TRBV12-4 and TRBJ1-1; D call uncertain. V was clipped by 6 bases and J by 0 bases, with 8 bases between them. The length of the CDR3 is 13 residues.

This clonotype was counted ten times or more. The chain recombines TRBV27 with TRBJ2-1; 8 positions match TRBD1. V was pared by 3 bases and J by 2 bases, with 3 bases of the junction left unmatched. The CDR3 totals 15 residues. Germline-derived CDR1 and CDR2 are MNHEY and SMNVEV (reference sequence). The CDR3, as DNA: TGTGCCAGCAGTTTTCTACAGGGGGCCTACAATGAGCAGTTCTTC. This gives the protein CASSFLQGAYNEQFF.

The DNA for the CDR3 is TGTGCCAGCAGCCAAGAGGCGCGGGTGAGCTCCTACAATGAGCAGTTCTTC. Translated, it gives CASSQEARVSSYNEQFF. The J gene is TRBJ2-1, the V gene TRBV14, with a tentative D call TRBD2 (5 bases). The V and J ends lost 0 bases and 0 bases respectively, with 12 bases between them. The V gene's germline CDR1 is SGHDN and CDR2 FVKESK. The CDR3 is 17 residues long. The complete variable domain, with remaining parts taken from reference TRBV14 and TRBJ2-1, reads EAGVTQFPSHSVIEKGQTVTLRCDPISGHDNLYWYRRVMGKEIKFLLHFVKESKQDESGMPNNRFLAERTGGTYSTLKVQPAELEDSGVYFCASSQEARVSSYNEQFFGPGTRLTVL.

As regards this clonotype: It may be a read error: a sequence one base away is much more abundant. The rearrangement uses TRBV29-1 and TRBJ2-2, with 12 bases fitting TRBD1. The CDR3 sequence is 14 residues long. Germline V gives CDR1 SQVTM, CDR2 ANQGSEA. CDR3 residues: CGVGTGGADGELFF. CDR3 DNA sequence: TGCGGCGTTGGGACAGGGGGCGCGGACGGGGAGCTGTTTTTT.

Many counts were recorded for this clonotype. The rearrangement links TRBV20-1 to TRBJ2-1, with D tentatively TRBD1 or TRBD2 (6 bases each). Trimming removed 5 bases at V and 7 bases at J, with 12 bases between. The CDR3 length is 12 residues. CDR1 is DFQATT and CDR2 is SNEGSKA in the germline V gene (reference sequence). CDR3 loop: CSAPEGGNEQFF. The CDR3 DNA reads TGCAGTGCTCCAGAAGGGGGGAATGAGCAGTTCTTC.

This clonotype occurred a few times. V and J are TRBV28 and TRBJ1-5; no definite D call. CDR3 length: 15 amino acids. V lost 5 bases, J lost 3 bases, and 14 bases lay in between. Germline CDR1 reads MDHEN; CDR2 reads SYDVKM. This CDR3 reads CASSQGFFDNQPQHF. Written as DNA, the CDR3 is TGTGCCAGCAGTCAAGGGTTTTTTGACAATCAGCCCCAGCATTTT.

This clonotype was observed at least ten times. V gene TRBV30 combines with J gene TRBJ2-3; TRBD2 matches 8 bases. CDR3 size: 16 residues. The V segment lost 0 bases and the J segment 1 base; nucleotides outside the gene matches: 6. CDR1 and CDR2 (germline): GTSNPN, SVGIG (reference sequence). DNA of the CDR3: TGTGCCTGGAGTGTTGGCGGGGGGTGGGGCACAGATACGCAGTATTTT. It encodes CAWSVGGGWGTDTQYF.

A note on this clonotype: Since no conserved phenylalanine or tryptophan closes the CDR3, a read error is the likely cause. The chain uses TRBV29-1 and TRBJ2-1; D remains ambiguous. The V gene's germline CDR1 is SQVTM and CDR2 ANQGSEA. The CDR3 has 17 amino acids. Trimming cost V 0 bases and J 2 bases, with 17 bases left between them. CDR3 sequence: CSVEDQVQFGTYNEQFL. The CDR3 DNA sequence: TGCAGCGTTGAAGATCAGGTACAGTTCGGAACCTACAATGAGCAGTTCCTC.

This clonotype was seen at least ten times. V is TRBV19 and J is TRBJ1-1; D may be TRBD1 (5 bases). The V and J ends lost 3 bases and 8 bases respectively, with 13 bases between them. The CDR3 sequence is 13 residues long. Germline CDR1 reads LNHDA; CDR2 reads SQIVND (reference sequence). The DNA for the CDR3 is TGTGCCAGTAGTATGCCCCCGGGGGGAGAAGCTTTCTTT. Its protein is CASSMPPGGEAFF.

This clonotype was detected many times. CDR3 sequence reads: CASSMRDTQYF. CDR3 in DNA: TGTGCCAGCAGCATGCGGGATACGCAGTATTTT. The J gene is TRBJ2-3, the V gene TRBV7-9; D unclear. The CDR3 is 11 residues long. Germline V gene sequence: CDR1 SEHNR, CDR2 FQNEAQ (reference sequence). V was clipped by 5 bases and J by 6 bases, with 6 bases between them. Full variable domain (remainder filled in from reference TRBV7-9 and TRBJ2-3): DTGVSQNPRHKITKRGQNVTFRCDPISEHNRLYWYRQTLGQGPEFLTYFQNEAQLEKSRLLSDRFSAERPKGSFSTLEIQRTEQGDSAMYLCASSMRDTQYFGPGTRLTVL.